Sequencing of this TCR beta chain was carried out in a study of blood T cells in healthy people across ages. This CDR3 region has 15 residues. V was shortened by 4 bases and J by 7 bases, with 18 bases between the two germline ends. Germline V gene lookup returns CDR1 LGHDT and CDR2 YNNKEL (reference sequence). Next came a second PCR, run for roughly 6 to 11 cycles, which used a sample-barcoded 5' primer along with a J-beta primer mix. Using its own MiXCR run on the 5' RACE reads, TCRdb lists one record per CDR3 protein. The sample has about 650,000 distinct CDR3 sequences; over 40% are singletons. This clonotype was recorded at least ten times. What it binds is unknown. Findings and limits, study-wide: Measured against age, TCR beta diversity per million T cells decreased in a roughly linear manner.

The chain links TRBV3-1 to TRBJ2-3, with D maybe TRBD1 (6 bases). This TCR came from an elderly woman in good health. The sample taken for sequencing was blood. CDR3 DNA sequence: TGTGCCAGCAGCCCACCGGGACAAAGATTCCATACGCAGTATTTT. This translates into CASSPPGQRFHTQYF.